These T cell receptor beta chains were read from a single sample in a study of post-analysis software for immune sequencing data. TCRdb itself ran the PCR reads through MiXCR, one entry per CDR3 protein. Here the sample spans hundreds of thousands of distinct CDR3 sequences, 53% being singletons. The sequenced sample was blood. The receptor set was obtained from a girl aged 5 to 17 with multiple sclerosis. Each CDR3 is given with its conserved first and last residue. D genes are given only for firm matches. Some rows mark clone size as missing; the rest say once, few, many or name a class of expanded clone.

clone_size j_call cdr3_length d_call v_call cdr3_aa cdr3_nt
. TRBJ2-3 15 . TRBV7-9 CASSLEGKQTDTQYF TGTGCCAGCAGCTTAGAAGGGAAGCAGACAGATACGCAGTATTTT
. TRBJ2-1 16 TRBD2 TRBV6-1 CAGSDLLAGPYNEQFF TGTGCCGGCAGTGACCTCTTAGCGGGACCCTACAATGAGCAGTTCTTC
once TRBJ2-7 15 . TRBV11-2 CASSLLGTRGDEQYF TGTGCCAGCAGCTTACTTGGGACAAGGGGTGACGAGCAGTACTTC
. TRBJ2-1 15 TRBD2 TRBV5-1 CASSLGDYAYNEQFF TGCGCCAGCAGCTTGGGGGACTATGCCTACAATGAGCAGTTCTTC
. TRBJ2-7 13 . TRBV2 CASTDGAWGEQYF TGTGCCAGCACTGACGGGGCTTGGGGCGAGCAGTACTTC
few TRBJ2-5 15 TRBD2 TRBV20-1 CSAKLAGEYQETQYF TGCAGTGCTAAACTAGCGGGGGAGTACCAAGAGACCCAGTACTTC
few TRBJ2-1 10 . TRBV29-1 CSVEGLTQFF TGCAGCGTTGAGGGTTTAACGCAGTTCTTC
once TRBJ2-1 16 . TRBV12-5 CASGTPWTPSNNEQFF TGTGCTAGTGGCACCCCTTGGACCCCCTCGAACAATGAGCAGTTCTTC
. TRBJ2-5 15 TRBD2 TRBV7-3 CASSSGTSGTKTQYF TGTGCCAGCAGCTCCGGGACTAGCGGGACGAAGACCCAGTACTTC
. TRBJ2-1 16 . TRBV9 CASSVEAAMGYNEQFF TGTGCCAGCAGCGTAGAGGCTGCGATGGGCTACAATGAGCAGTTCTTC
. TRBJ2-4 16 TRBD2 TRBV4-1 CASSQPTSGRGNIQYF TGCGCCAGCAGCCAACCGACTAGCGGGAGAGGAAACATTCAGTACTTC
. TRBJ2-1 14 TRBD2 TRBV5-1 CASKVAGGYNEQFF TGCGCCAGCAAAGTAGCGGGGGGATACAATGAGCAGTTCTTC
. TRBJ2-7 14 . TRBV28 CASRTSGTDYEQYF TGTGCCAGCAGAACGAGCGGGACAGACTACGAGCAGTACTTC
. TRBJ2-1 11 . TRBV10-3 CAITDQNEQFF TGTGCCATCACCGACCAGAATGAGCAGTTCTTC
. TRBJ1-1 13 . TRBV29-1 CSVAVGGNTEAFF TGCAGCGTTGCTGTGGGGGGGAACACTGAAGCTTTCTTT
. TRBJ2-7 16 TRBD2 TRBV20-1 CSARVSSGDISYEQYF TGCAGTGCTAGAGTGTCTAGCGGGGATATATCCTACGAGCAGTACTTC
few TRBJ2-4 18 TRBD1 TRBV18 CASSLRTGASGTENIQYF TGTGCCAGCTCACTCCGGACAGGGGCCTCCGGGACCGAAAACATTCAGTACTTC
. TRBJ1-5 13 TRBD1 TRBV29-1 CSVKDRGNQPQHF TGCAGCGTTAAGGACAGGGGGAATCAGCCCCAGCATTTT
few TRBJ2-1 16 TRBD2 TRBV29-1 CSVEGRLAGIYNEQFF TGCAGCGTTGAAGGGCGGCTAGCGGGGATCTACAATGAGCAGTTCTTC
. TRBJ2-3 16 . TRBV15 CATSRDLGRSTDTQYF TGTGCCACCAGCAGAGATCTGGGCAGGAGCACAGATACGCAGTATTTT
. TRBJ2-7 14 TRBD1 TRBV20-1 CSALTGENSYEQYF TGCAGTGCTCTGACAGGGGAGAACTCCTACGAGCAGTACTTC
. TRBJ2-1 17 . TRBV20-1 CSARGDSRFGRYNEQFF TGCAGTGCTAGAGGCGACAGTAGGTTCGGCCGCTACAATGAACAGTTCTTC
. TRBJ2-7 13 TRBD2 TRBV5-1 CASSLLGGVNEYF TGCGCCAGCAGCCTATTGGGAGGGGTCAATGAGTACTTC
. TRBJ2-5 11 . TRBV4-1 CASSHLETQYF TGCGCCAGCAGCCACTTGGAGACCCAGTACTTC
. TRBJ1-1 15 . TRBV12-3/TRBV12-4 CASSYRTETNTEAFF TGTGCCAGCAGTTACCGGACAGAGACGAACACTGAAGCTTTCTTT
. TRBJ2-1 14 TRBD2 TRBV20-1 CSARVLADYNEQFF TGCAGTGCTAGAGTCCTAGCGGACTACAATGAGCAGTTCTTC
. TRBJ2-5 15 TRBD1 TRBV20-1 CSARLEQGAGETQYF TGCAGTGCTAGACTGGAACAGGGGGCGGGGGAGACCCAGTACTTC
few TRBJ2-7 15 TRBD2 TRBV29-1 CSVGPGLAGAYEQYF TGCAGCGTTGGACCGGGACTAGCGGGAGCCTACGAGCAGTACTTC
. TRBJ2-1 16 . TRBV6-1 CASKSRGGGPYNEQFF TGTGCCAGCAAGTCGCGGGGAGGGGGCCCCTACAATGAGCAGTTCTTC
few TRBJ2-7 17 . TRBV27 CASSLSLTPNRPYEQYF TGTGCCAGCAGTTTATCCCTCACCCCAAACAGGCCGTACGAGCAGTACTTC
. TRBJ2-4 14 TRBD2 TRBV29-1 CSVRRLAGAYGQYF TGCAGCGTCCGCCGGCTAGCGGGAGCCTACGGGCAGTACTTC
. TRBJ1-5 14 . TRBV10-3 CAIAAEPSNQPQHF TGTGCCATCGCCGCGGAACCTAGCAATCAGCCCCAGCATTTT
. TRBJ2-5 15 TRBD2 TRBV12-3/TRBV12-4 CASSITGTTSKTQYF TGTGCCAGCAGTATAACCGGGACTACGTCCAAGACCCAGTACTTC
few TRBJ1-5 12 . TRBV29-1 CSVGYSNQPQHF TGCAGCGTTGGGTATAGCAATCAGCCCCAGCATTTT
. TRBJ2-5 12 . TRBV20-1 CSAKTSQETQYF TGCAGTGCTAAGACTAGCCAAGAGACCCAGTACTTC
few TRBJ2-7 14 TRBD2 TRBV25-1 CATEEGTSAYEQYF TGTGCCACCGAGGAAGGGACTAGCGCCTACGAGCAGTACTTC
few TRBJ1-1 13 TRBD1 TRBV29-1 CSVEAGGAGEAFF TGCAGCGTTGAGGCAGGGGGCGCGGGTGAAGCTTTCTTT
. TRBJ1-1 13 . TRBV29-1 CTTKGLANTEAFF TGCACCACCAAAGGACTTGCGAACACTGAAGCTTTCTTT
. TRBJ2-5 12 . TRBV7-9 CASSLELGEQYF TGTGCCAGCAGCTTAGAGTTAGGGGAGCAGTACTTC
once TRBJ1-1 12 . TRBV7-9 CASSQGEAEAFF TGTGCCAGCAGCCAAGGGGAGGCTGAAGCTTTCTTT
. TRBJ2-1 16 . TRBV9 CASSVEAGNSYNEQFF TGTGCCAGCAGCGTAGAAGCGGGCAACTCCTACAATGAGCAGTTCTTC
. TRBJ2-1 18 TRBD1 TRBV9 CASSPRIRQGAGVNEQFF TGTGCCAGCAGCCCCAGGATAAGACAGGGGGCGGGGGTTAATGAGCAGTTCTTC
few TRBJ2-3 15 TRBD1 TRBV5-1 CASSPDRGLADTQYF TGTGCCAGCAGCCCGGACAGGGGGCTGGCAGATACGCAGTATTTT
few TRBJ2-7 14 . TRBV20-1 CSAIVLALGGEQYF TGCAGTGCTATAGTGCTAGCTTTGGGTGGCGAGCAGTACTTC
few TRBJ2-1 14 TRBD2 TRBV24-1 CATSGPSGSNEQFF TGTGCCACCAGTGGCCCTAGCGGGAGCAATGAGCAGTTCTTC
. TRBJ2-7 13 TRBD1 TRBV11-1 CASGHRGLYEQYF TGTGCCAGCGGCCACAGGGGTCTCTACGAGCAGTACTTC
once TRBJ1-2 13 . TRBV7-3 CASSLYSYYGYTF TGTGCCAGCAGCTTATACAGTTACTATGGCTACACCTTC
. TRBJ1-1 14 . TRBV29-1 CSVDLTRPRTEAFF TGCAGCGTTGATCTAACCCGACCGAGGACTGAAGCTTTCTTT
few TRBJ2-5 15 . TRBV7-7 CASSPSGPGQETQYF TGTGCCAGCAGCCCGTCAGGCCCGGGCCAAGAGACCCAGTACTTT
. TRBJ2-3 15 TRBD1 TRBV5-1 CASSNNRGFPDTQYF TGCGCCAGCAGCAATAACAGGGGTTTCCCAGATACGCAGTATTTT
. TRBJ2-3 14 . TRBV20-1 CSARDRQITDTQYF TGCAGTGCTAGAGATCGGCAGATCACAGATACGCAGTATTTT
. TRBJ1-1 11 . TRBV5-1 CASSSPGEAFF TGCGCCAGCAGCTCTCCGGGTGAAGCTTTCTTT
. TRBJ2-7 13 . TRBV11-1 CASSLVRADEQYF TGTGCCAGCAGCTTAGTACGCGCGGACGAGCAGTACTTC
few TRBJ1-2 13 TRBD1 TRBV7-2 CASSPRDREGYTF TGTGCCAGCAGCCCCAGGGACAGGGAGGGCTACACCTTC
. TRBJ2-7 17 TRBD1 TRBV5-1 CASSRGLKQGAHYEQYF TGCGCCAGCAGCCGGGGACTGAAACAGGGGGCACACTACGAGCAGTACTTC
. TRBJ2-1 17 TRBD2 TRBV6-1 CASGSSLAGSSYNEQFF TGTGCCAGCGGCTCTTCCTTAGCGGGGAGCTCCTACAATGAGCAGTTCTTC
. TRBJ2-3 16 . TRBV3-1 CASSGASASSTDTQYF TGTGCCAGCAGCGGGGCTAGCGCCTCTAGCACAGATACGCAGTATTTT
. TRBJ1-2 12 . TRBV5-6 CASRFEEFGYTF TGTGCCAGCAGATTTGAGGAATTCGGCTACACCTTC
once TRBJ2-7 16 TRBD2 TRBV27 CASSLLGSGRFDEQYF TGTGCCAGCAGTTTATTGGGTAGCGGGAGGTTCGACGAGCAGTACTTC